Each of the 15 T cell receptor beta chains below was sequenced from the same sample in a study of shared clonotypes between healthy human individuals (dated by TCRdb to 2018 to 2021). Library creation used the immunoSEQ multiplex PCR assay. This is the immuneACCESS table as TCRdb keeps it, with only in-frame sequences that have V and J called. A part of the clones is gone; compared with another copy, unresolved V genes explain less than half, and the rest is unexplained. This sample gives around 430,000 clones in total; roughly 83% of them show up just once. The top ten constitute about 13% of the sample. The sequenced sample consisted of PBMCs. These receptors came from a middle-aged woman in good health. Some clones in this sample may be carry-over from other donors' samples.

Worth noting for this clone: Other nucleotide sequences in the sample specify the same CDR3. V is TRBV28 and J is TRBJ1-2, with D uncertain. This CDR3 spans 12 amino acids. V was trimmed by 2 bases and J by 8 bases, leaving 9 bases between them. Germline values: CDR1 MDHEN, CDR2 SYDVKM. The CDR3 sequence is CASSLVGYGYTF. The CDR3 DNA follows: TGTGCCAGCAGTTTAGTGGGATACGGCTACACCTTC.

The genes are TRBV6-6 and TRBJ1-2; possible D gene TRBD1, 5 bases. CDR3 length equals 14 residues. CDR1 is MNHNY and CDR2 is SVGAGI in the germline V gene (reference sequence). V was pared by 2 bases and J by 3 bases, with 10 bases between. CDR3 region: CASSYSGTHYGYTF. As DNA, the CDR3 is TGTGCCAGCAGTTACAGTGGGACCCACTATGGCTACACCTTC.

J is TRBJ1-1 and V is TRBV30; D is perhaps TRBD1 (5 bases). This CDR3 has 16 residues. Germline loops: CDR1 GTSNPN, CDR2 SVGIG (reference sequence). V was trimmed by 4 bases and J by 0 bases, leaving 18 bases between them. CDR3 DNA sequence: TGTGCCTGGATAAATCAGGGAAGAGGTCTGAACACTGAAGCTTTCTTT. This encodes CAWINQGRGLNTEAFF. Filled out from reference TRBV30 and TRBJ1-1, the complete variable domain reads SQTIHQWPATLVQPVGSPLSLECTVEGTSNPNLYWYRQAAGRGLQLLFYSVGIGQISSEVPQNLSASRPQDRQFILSSKKLLLSDSGFYLCAWINQGRGLNTEAFFGQGTRLTVV.

V usage is TRBV2 and J usage is TRBJ2-7; 7 nucleotides align to TRBD2. CDR3 length equals 14 residues. Germline CDR1 SNHLY, CDR2 FYNNEI. Unmatched junction bases numbered 5, after V lost 4 bases and J lost 2 bases. CDR3 protein: CASSGGTIAYEQYF. The CDR3 coding sequence is TGTGCCAGCAGTGGAGGGACTATAGCCTACGAGCAGTACTTC.

The chain combines TRBV18 with TRBJ2-3; D not resolved. V was clipped by 10 bases and J by 6 bases, with 11 bases between them. CDR3 size: 11 residues. Germline-derived CDR1 and CDR2 are KGHSH and LQKENI. CDR3 sequence reads: CATGRTDTQYF. The DNA of the CDR3 is TGTGCCACAGGTAGGACGGATACGCAGTATTTT.

Comment on this clone: The sample holds other DNA sequences that translate to the same CDR3. The rearrangement joins TRBV9 to TRBJ1-1; TRBD1 is a possible D gene (5 bases). This CDR3 has 14 amino acids. CDR1 and CDR2 from the germline V gene are SGDLS and YYNGEE. V lost 0 bases and J lost 4, with 10 bases in between. The CDR3 region is CASSVGGGGTEAFF. The CDR3 region has the DNA TGTGCCAGCAGCGTAGGTGGGGGAGGCACTGAAGCTTTCTTT.

CDR3 nucleotide sequence: TGTGCCAGCAGCCCTTCCTCAGATTACTACGAGCAGTACTTC. This encodes CASSPSSDYYEQYF. The chain couples TRBV7-6 to TRBJ2-7; no firm D call. The CDR3 is 14 residues long. V gave up 5 bases and J gave up 3 bases, with 14 bases separating them. Looked up from germline, CDR1 is SGHVS and CDR2 is FNYEAQ.

The chain joins TRBV28 to TRBJ2-3; D is perhaps TRBD2 (6 bases). Germline V lookup: CDR1 MDHEN, CDR2 SYDVKM. V was pared by 5 bases and J by 2 bases, with 11 bases between. The CDR3 extends over 14 amino acids. CDR3 in DNA: TGTGCCAGCAGTACGAGGCGGGACACAGATACGCAGTATTTT. It translates to CASSTRRDTDTQYF.

This clone was observed a few times. The chain uses TRBV30 and TRBJ2-7; D possibly matches TRBD1 or TRBD2 (5 bases each). Germline V gene lookup returns CDR1 GTSNPN and CDR2 SVGIG (reference sequence). V was shortened by 4 bases and J by 1 base, with 11 bases between the two germline ends. The CDR3 runs to 13 residues. The CDR3 region has the DNA TGTGCCTGGAACCCTGGGGGTTCCTACGAGCAGTACTTC. It is translated as CAWNPGGSYEQYF.

Of note for this clone: The same CDR3 arises from other DNA sequences in this sample as well. V gene TRBV5-6 combines with J gene TRBJ2-7, with a tentative D call TRBD1 (6 bases). CDR3 size: 15 residues. From germline, CDR1 is SGHDT and CDR2 YYEEEE. V was clipped by 2 bases and J by 2 bases, with 14 bases between them. The CDR3 reads CASSLGQGLTYEQYF. As DNA, the CDR3 is TGTGCCAGCAGCTTAGGGCAGGGGCTAACCTACGAGCAGTACTTC.

This clone was seen a single time. This chain joins TRBV7-9 and TRBJ2-7; possibly TRBD1 for D (5 bases). V was shortened by 1 base and J by 0 bases, with 7 bases between the two germline ends. CDR1 and CDR2 (germline): SEHNR, FQNEAQ (reference sequence). This CDR3 contains 14 residues. CDR3 residues: CASSLDRNSYEQYF. For the CDR3, the DNA is TGTGCCAGCAGCTTAGACAGGAACTCCTACGAGCAGTACTTC.

This rearrangement joins TRBV27 to TRBJ1-2; 8 bases map to TRBD1. The CDR3 runs to 12 residues. Germline V gene sequence: CDR1 MNHEY, CDR2 SMNVEV (reference sequence). V shed 8 bases and J 3 bases; nucleotides not matched to a gene: 2. The CDR3 loop is CASSGQDYGYTF. The CDR3 DNA is TGTGCCAGCTCGGGACAGGACTATGGCTACACCTTC.

This chain links TRBV18 with TRBJ2-1, with 9 bases aligning to TRBD2. V was clipped by 2 bases and J by 3 bases; unmatched bases: 5. The CDR3 sequence is 16 residues long. Germline lookup yields CDR1 KGHSH and CDR2 LQKENI. The CDR3 spells CASSPSGRPNYNEQFF. The CDR3 DNA reads TGTGCCAGCTCACCAAGCGGGAGGCCCAACTACAATGAGCAGTTCTTC.

J is TRBJ2-7 and V is TRBV10-2; either TRBD1 or TRBD2 may fit D (5 bases each). The germline gives CDR1 WSHSY, CDR2 SAAADI. CDR3 length: 13 residues. The germline V and J ends were trimmed by 6 bases and 5 bases, with 14 bases remaining between them. The CDR3 coding sequence is TGCGCCAGCAGCCTCGGGACGCCCGACGAGCAGTACTTC. The encoded protein is CASSLGTPDEQYF.

A remark on this clone: This sample includes further DNA sequences coding for the same CDR3. The J gene is TRBJ2-1, the V gene TRBV7-3, with TRBD2 identical over 7 bases. The CDR3 totals 14 residues. From germline, CDR1 is SGHTA and CDR2 FQGTGA. The J segment lost 7 bases and the V segment lost 2 bases, leaving 5 bases of the junction unmatched. The CDR3 bases are TGTGCCAGCAGCTTAGCGGGAGTCAGTAATGAGCAGTTCTTC. As protein: CASSLAGVSNEQFF.